This T cell receptor (beta chain) was sequenced in a study of preoperative IRX-2 immunotherapy in early breast cancer. Using immunoSEQ multiplex PCR, the repertoire was profiled, and TCRdb retains in-frame clones only, with some absent. The data hold over 5,500 clones, with roughly 70% observed a single time. As for treatment: preoperative locoregional IRX-2 cytokine immunotherapy. Preoperative locoregional IRX-2 cytokine immunotherapy was tested in the phase Ib source study. The CDR3 has 18 residues. Germline CDR1 reads MNHGY; CDR2 reads SAAAGT. V shed 7 bases, J shed 7 bases, and the junction held 19 bases outside the gene matches.

This receptor was taken from a human donor with breast cancer. The specimen was tumor tissue, collected before IRX-2 immunotherapy. The V call is TRBV6-8, the J call TRBJ1-6; TRBD1 aligns across 7 bases. CDR3 in amino acids: CASITDRDSLRWNSPLHF. CDR3 DNA sequence: TGTGCCAGCATTACCGACCGGGACAGTCTTCGATGGAATTCACCCCTCCACTTT.